The entry that follows covers one T cell receptor beta chain sequence. The data are from a study of shared clonotypes between healthy human individuals. Method: immunoSEQ multiplex PCR; TCRdb's copy keeps in-frame clones and lacks some. Here the sample spans about 2.4 million clones, 80% to 95% being singletons. Germline CDR1 MGHDK, CDR2 SYGVNS. CDR3 length: 14 residues. V was clipped by 6 bases and J by 6 bases; unmatched bases: 8. The chain carries TRBV25-1 and TRBJ2-4; 7 bases are a match to TRBD1. The TCR was taken from a man between 18 and 29 years old in good health. Some clones in this sample may be carry-over from other donors' samples. The source material was naive CD4+ T cells from PBMCs. Subset given: CD45RA+ positively selected. Here the CDR3 reads CASSWGTAVNIQYF. The CDR3 DNA is TGTGCCAGCAGCTGGGGGACAGCCGTAAACATTCAGTACTTC.